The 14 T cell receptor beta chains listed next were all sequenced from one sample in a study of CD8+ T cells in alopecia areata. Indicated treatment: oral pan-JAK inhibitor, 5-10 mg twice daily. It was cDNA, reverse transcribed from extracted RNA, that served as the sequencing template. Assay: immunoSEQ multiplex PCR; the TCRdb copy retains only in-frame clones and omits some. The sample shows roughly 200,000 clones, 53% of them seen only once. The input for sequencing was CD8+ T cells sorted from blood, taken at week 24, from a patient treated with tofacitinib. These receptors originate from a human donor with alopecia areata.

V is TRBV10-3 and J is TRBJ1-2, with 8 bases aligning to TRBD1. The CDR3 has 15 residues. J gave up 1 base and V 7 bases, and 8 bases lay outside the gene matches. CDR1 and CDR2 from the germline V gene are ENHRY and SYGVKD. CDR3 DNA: TGTGCCATCACCGCCGTGGACAGGGATAACTATGGCTACACCTTC. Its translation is CAITAVDRDNYGYTF.

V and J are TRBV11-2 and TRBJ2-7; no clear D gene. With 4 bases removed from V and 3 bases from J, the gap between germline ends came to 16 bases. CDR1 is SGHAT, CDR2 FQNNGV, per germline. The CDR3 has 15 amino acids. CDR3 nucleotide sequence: TGTGCCAGCAGCTCTCAGAGTTCCGAGTACTACGAGCAGTACTTC. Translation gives CASSSQSSEYYEQYF.

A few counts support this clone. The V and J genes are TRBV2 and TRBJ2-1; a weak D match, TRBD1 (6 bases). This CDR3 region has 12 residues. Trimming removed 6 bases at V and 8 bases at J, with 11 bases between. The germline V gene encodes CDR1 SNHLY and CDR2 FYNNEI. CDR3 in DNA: TGTGCCAGCAGCCAGAACAGGGATGAGCAGTTCTTC. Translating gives CASSQNRDEQFF.

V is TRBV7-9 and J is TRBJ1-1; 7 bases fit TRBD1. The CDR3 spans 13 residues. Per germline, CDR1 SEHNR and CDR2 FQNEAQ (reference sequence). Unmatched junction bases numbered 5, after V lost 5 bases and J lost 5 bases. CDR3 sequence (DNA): TGTGCCAGCAGCGGGAACAGGGGAACTGAAGCTTTCTTT. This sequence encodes CASSGNRGTEAFF.

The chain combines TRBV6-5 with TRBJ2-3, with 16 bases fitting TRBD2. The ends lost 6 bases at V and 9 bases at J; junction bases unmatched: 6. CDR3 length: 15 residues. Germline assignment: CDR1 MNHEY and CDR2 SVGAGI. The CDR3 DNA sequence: TGTGCCAGCAGCCCGGGGACTAGCGGGAGGGGGACGCAGTATTTT. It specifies CASSPGTSGRGTQYF.

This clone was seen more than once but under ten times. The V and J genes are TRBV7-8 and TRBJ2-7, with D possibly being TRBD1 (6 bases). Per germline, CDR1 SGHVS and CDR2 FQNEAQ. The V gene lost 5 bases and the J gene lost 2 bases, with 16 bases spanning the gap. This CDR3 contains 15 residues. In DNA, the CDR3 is TGTGCCAGCAGCCTGGACAGAGCAAGCCCCTACGAGCAGTACTTC. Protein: CASSLDRASPYEQYF.

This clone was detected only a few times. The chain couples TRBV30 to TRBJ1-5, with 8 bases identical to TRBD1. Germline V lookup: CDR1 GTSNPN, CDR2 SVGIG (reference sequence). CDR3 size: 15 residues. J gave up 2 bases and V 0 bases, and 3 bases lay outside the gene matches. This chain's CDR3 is CAWSVQGQGNQPQHF. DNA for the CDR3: TGTGCCTGGAGTGTACAGGGACAGGGCAATCAGCCCCAGCATTTT.

This chain's CDR3 is CASSVRRGLEQFF. DNA for the CDR3: TGTGCCAGCAGCGTTAGACGAGGGCTTGAGCAGTTCTTC. The rearrangement joins TRBV7-3 to TRBJ2-1; D might be TRBD2 (5 bases). Trimming took off 5 bases at V and 9 bases at J, with 14 bases between the two ends. The germline V gene has CDR1 SGHTA and CDR2 FQGTGA. This CDR3 is built from 13 residues.

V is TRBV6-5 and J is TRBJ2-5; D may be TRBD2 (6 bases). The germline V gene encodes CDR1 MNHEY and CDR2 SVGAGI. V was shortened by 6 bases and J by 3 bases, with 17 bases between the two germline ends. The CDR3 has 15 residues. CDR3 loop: CASSQGGGTEETQYF. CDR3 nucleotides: TGTGCCAGCAGCCAGGGAGGCGGGACCGAAGAGACCCAGTACTTC.

The CDR3 region has the DNA TGTGCCAGCAGCTTAGGCTCTGGGGCCAACGTCCTGACTTTC. Residues: CASSLGSGANVLTF. V usage is TRBV7-9 and J usage is TRBJ2-6, with D unclear. The CDR3 extends over 14 amino acids. In germline, CDR1 is SEHNR, CDR2 FQNEAQ (reference sequence). The V gene lost 1 base and the J gene lost 0 bases, with 1 base spanning the gap.

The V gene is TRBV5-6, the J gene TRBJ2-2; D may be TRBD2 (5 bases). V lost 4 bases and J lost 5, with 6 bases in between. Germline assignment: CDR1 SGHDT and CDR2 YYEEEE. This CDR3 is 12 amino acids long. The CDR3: CASSPGTGELFF. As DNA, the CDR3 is TGTGCCAGCAGCCCGGGGACCGGGGAGCTGTTTTTT.

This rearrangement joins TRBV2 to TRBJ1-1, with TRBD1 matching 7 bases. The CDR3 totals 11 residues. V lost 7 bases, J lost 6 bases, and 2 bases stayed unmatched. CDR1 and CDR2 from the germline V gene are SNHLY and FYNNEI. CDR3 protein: CASTGGPEAFF. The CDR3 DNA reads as TGTGCCAGCACAGGGGGGCCTGAAGCTTTCTTT.

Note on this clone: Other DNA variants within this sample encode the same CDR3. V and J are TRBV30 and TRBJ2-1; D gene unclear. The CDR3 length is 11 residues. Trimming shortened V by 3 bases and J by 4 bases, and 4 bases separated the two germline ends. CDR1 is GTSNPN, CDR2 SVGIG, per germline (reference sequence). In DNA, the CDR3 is TGTGCCTGGAGGGCTTACAATGAGCAGTTCTTC. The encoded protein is CAWRAYNEQFF.

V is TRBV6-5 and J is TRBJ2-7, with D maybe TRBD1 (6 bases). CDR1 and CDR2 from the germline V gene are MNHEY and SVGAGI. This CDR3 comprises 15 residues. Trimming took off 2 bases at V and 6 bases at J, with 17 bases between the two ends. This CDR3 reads CASSYPGTPLAEQYF. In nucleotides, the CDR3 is TGTGCCAGCAGTTACCCCGGGACACCGCTGGCCGAGCAGTACTTC.